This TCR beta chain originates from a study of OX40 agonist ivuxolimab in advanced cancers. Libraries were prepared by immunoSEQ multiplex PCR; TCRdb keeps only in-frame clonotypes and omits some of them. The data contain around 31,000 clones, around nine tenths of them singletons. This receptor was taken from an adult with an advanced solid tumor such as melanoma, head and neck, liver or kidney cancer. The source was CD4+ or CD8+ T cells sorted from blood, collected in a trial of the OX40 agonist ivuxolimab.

CDR3 region: CASSQDSPSGSLPYLHEQYF. The CDR3 nucleotides read TGTGCCAGCAGCCAAGATTCCCCTAGCGGGAGCCTCCCCTACCTCCACGAGCAGTACTTC. This chain joins TRBV14 and TRBJ2-7; 10 bases agree with TRBD2. J lost 5 bases, V lost 0 bases, and 19 bases had no gene match. Germline V gives CDR1 SGHDN, CDR2 FVKESK. The CDR3 is 20 residues long.